These 19 T cell receptor beta chains originate from one sample sequenced in a study of T cell repertoires in cytomegalovirus infection. TCRdb used MiXCR to reprocess the reads, holding one entry per CDR3 protein. The sample shows 740,000 or so distinct CDR3 sequences, about a third of them seen only once. Sequenced: PBMCs. Receptor source: a human donor in good health (CMV status not recorded). Some clones in this sample may be carry-over from other donors' samples.

The table lists this clonotype with many counts. V and J are TRBV7-2 and TRBJ1-1; 7 bases are shared with TRBD1. Per germline, CDR1 SGHTA and CDR2 FQGNSA. The J segment lost 0 bases and the V segment lost 0 bases, leaving 7 bases of the junction unmatched. CDR3 size: 17 residues. The CDR3 sequence is CASSLAWTGAMNTEAFF. In DNA, the CDR3 is TGTGCCAGCAGCTTAGCGTGGACAGGAGCAATGAACACTGAAGCTTTCTTT.

This clonotype was detected only a few times. The gene calls are TRBV4-1 and TRBJ1-5, with 8 bases lining up with TRBD1. V gave up 0 bases and J gave up 6 bases; unmatched junction bases: 7. The V gene's germline CDR1 is MGHRA and CDR2 YSYEKL. This CDR3 region has 16 residues. The CDR3 nucleotides read TGCGCCAGCAGCCAAGAGGCGGCCAGGGGGCTTCAGCCCCAGCATTTT. It is translated as CASSQEAARGLQPQHF.

The V call is TRBV27, the J call TRBJ2-7; D unclear. Germline loops: CDR1 MNHEY, CDR2 SMNVEV (reference sequence). This CDR3 spans 13 amino acids. Deletions cut 2 bases from V and 3 bases from J, with 8 bases between. The chain's CDR3 is CASSLKGHYEQYF. The DNA of the CDR3 is TGTGCCAGCAGTTTAAAGGGCCACTACGAGCAGTACTTC.

The table lists this clonotype with a few counts. V is TRBV27 and J is TRBJ1-2; 7 bases fit TRBD1. Trimming cost V 2 bases and J 6 bases; bases outside gene matches: 6. Germline assignment: CDR1 MNHEY and CDR2 SMNVEV (reference sequence). The CDR3 runs to 14 residues. CDR3 bases: TGTGCCAGCAGTTTACGACAGGGCTCGAATGGCTACACCTTC. Its protein is CASSLRQGSNGYTF.

The chain joins TRBV4-1 to TRBJ1-1; D gene ambiguous. Germline V gives CDR1 MGHRA, CDR2 YSYEKL. The CDR3 sequence is 16 residues long. V lost 0 bases and J lost 5, with 16 bases in between. The CDR3 region is CASSQDGNGGRTEAFF. The CDR3 DNA follows: TGCGCCAGCAGCCAAGATGGTAACGGAGGGAGGACTGAAGCTTTCTTT.

CDR3 nucleotides: TGTGCCAGCAGTTTATCGTCGGGCGGCTACACCTTC. This codes for CASSLSSGGYTF. This rearrangement joins TRBV28 to TRBJ1-2; no clear D gene. The CDR3 loop spans 12 amino acids. Germline CDR1 is MDHEN and CDR2 is SYDVKM. The germline V and J ends were trimmed by 1 base and 8 bases, with 8 bases remaining between them.

This clonotype appeared many times. The J gene is TRBJ1-6, the V gene TRBV12-3 or TRBV12-4, with D uncertain. CDR3 length: 12 amino acids. Trimming pared 5 bases from V and 9 bases from J, leaving 8 bases between. The CDR3 is CASSNRGSPLHF. As DNA, the CDR3 is TGTGCCAGCAGTAATAGAGGTTCACCCCTCCACTTT.

This clonotype was seen a handful of times. This sequence joins TRBV5-8 and TRBJ1-2; TRBD1 matches 7 bases. CDR1 SGHTS and CDR2 YDEGEE come from the germline V gene. This CDR3 is 13 amino acids long. V was pared by 7 bases and J by 1 base, with 4 bases of the junction left unmatched. CDR3 DNA: TGTGCCAGCTCGGACAGGCGTAACTATGGCTACACCTTC. The encoded protein is CASSDRRNYGYTF.

A remark on this clonotype: Relative to the germline gene, one junction end is altered; a read error may explain this. V is TRBV7-2 and J is TRBJ2-7; 10 nucleotides agree with TRBD2. This CDR3 is 14 amino acids long. CDR1 is SGHTA and CDR2 is FQGNSA in the germline V gene. CDR3 bases: TGTGCAAGCAGACCACTAGCGGGACCGAGGGAGCAGTACTTC. This encodes CASRPLAGPREQYF.

V gene TRBV7-9 combines with J gene TRBJ1-5; D is unclear. This CDR3 has 16 amino acids. Germline CDR1 SEHNR, CDR2 FQNEAQ (reference sequence). Trimming pared 4 bases from V and 3 bases from J, leaving 16 bases between. As DNA, the CDR3 is TGTGCCAGCAGCTACGGCGGGCTAGACTACAATCAGCCCCAGCATTTT. Amino acids: CASSYGGLDYNQPQHF.

Of note for this clonotype: At one of its ends the junction is not consistent with the germline gene, which may arise from a read error. The rearrangement uses TRBV7-8 and TRBJ2-7, with D possibly matching TRBD1 (6 bases). Germline CDR1 is SGHVS and CDR2 is FQNEAQ. This CDR3 has 13 residues. DNA of the CDR3: TGTGCCAGCGGCTTAATAGGGGGATCCGAGCAGTACTTC. Translating gives CASGLIGGSEQYF.

V usage is TRBV5-1 and J usage is TRBJ2-5; TRBD2 aligns across 13 bases. The germline V gene encodes CDR1 SGHRS and CDR2 YFSETQ. The CDR3 has 17 residues. V gave up 4 bases and J gave up 1 base; unmatched junction bases: 7. CDR3 in DNA: TGCGCCAGCAGCAAGGGACTAGCGGGACTTCTCCAAGAGACCCAGTACTTC. It specifies CASSKGLAGLLQETQYF.

The chain combines TRBV24-1 with TRBJ2-3; D gene ambiguous. V lost 7 bases and J lost 0, with 13 bases in between. The V gene's germline CDR1 is KGHDR and CDR2 SFDVKD. The CDR3 is 15 amino acids. The CDR3 nucleotides read TGTGCCACCAGGGCGGACGATACTAGCACAGATACGCAGTATTTT. Encoded protein: CATRADDTSTDTQYF.

V usage is TRBV5-5 and J usage is TRBJ1-5, with a tentative D call TRBD1 (6 bases). With 4 bases removed from V and 1 base from J, the gap between germline ends came to 18 bases. This CDR3 has 17 residues. The germline CDR1 and CDR2 sequences are SGHKS and YYEKEE (reference sequence). The CDR3 region has the DNA TGTGCCAGCAGCCCGGAAGCGAGGGGGAGGAGCAATCAGCCCCAGCATTTT. It specifies CASSPEARGRSNQPQHF.

In this sample, this clonotype turned up a few times. This chain uses TRBV28 with TRBJ2-1; 13 bases are a match to TRBD2. In germline, CDR1 is MDHEN, CDR2 SYDVKM. This CDR3 comprises 15 residues. Trimming took 5 bases from V and 10 from J; bases not matched to a gene: 8. The CDR3 reads CASSLGTSGTREQFF. The CDR3 DNA sequence: TGTGCCAGCAGTCTCGGGACTAGCGGGACTCGGGAGCAGTTCTTC.

This clonotype appeared a few times. This rearrangement joins TRBV27 to TRBJ1-1; 8 bases align to TRBD1. This CDR3 spans 13 amino acids. From germline, CDR1 is MNHEY and CDR2 SMNVEV (reference sequence). J lost 6 bases, V lost 2 bases, and 2 bases had no gene match. DNA of the CDR3: TGTGCCAGCAGTTTAGAACAGGGGGCTGAAGCTTTCTTT. Amino acid sequence: CASSLEQGAEAFF.

This sequence joins TRBV7-9 and TRBJ1-3; 7 nucleotides match TRBD1. The CDR3 has 16 amino acids. CDR1 is SEHNR and CDR2 is FQNEAQ in the germline V gene (reference sequence). With V trimmed by 5 bases and J by 0 bases, 7 bases remained unmatched. For the CDR3, the DNA is TGTGCCAGCAGCGGAAGACAGGGATACTCTGGAAACACCATATATTTT. It translates to CASSGRQGYSGNTIYF.

This clonotype was counted once. V and J are TRBV28 and TRBJ1-5; D is unresolved. Looked up from germline, CDR1 is MDHEN and CDR2 is SYDVKM. The CDR3 contains 15 residues. The V end lost 5 bases, the J end lost 3 bases, and 14 bases lay between the germline ends. The CDR3 loop is CASSPPNLDNQPQHF. DNA of the CDR3: TGTGCCAGCAGTCCACCGAACCTGGACAATCAGCCCCAGCATTTT.

This clonotype was seen at least ten times. V is TRBV6-1 and J is TRBJ2-3; D gene uncertain. V lost 2 bases and J lost 4, with 4 bases in between. Germline V lookup: CDR1 MNHNS, CDR2 SASEGT. The CDR3 extends over 12 amino acids. The CDR3 coding sequence is TGTGCCAGCAGTGAACGCGCAGATACGCAGTATTTT. Encoded protein: CASSERADTQYF.